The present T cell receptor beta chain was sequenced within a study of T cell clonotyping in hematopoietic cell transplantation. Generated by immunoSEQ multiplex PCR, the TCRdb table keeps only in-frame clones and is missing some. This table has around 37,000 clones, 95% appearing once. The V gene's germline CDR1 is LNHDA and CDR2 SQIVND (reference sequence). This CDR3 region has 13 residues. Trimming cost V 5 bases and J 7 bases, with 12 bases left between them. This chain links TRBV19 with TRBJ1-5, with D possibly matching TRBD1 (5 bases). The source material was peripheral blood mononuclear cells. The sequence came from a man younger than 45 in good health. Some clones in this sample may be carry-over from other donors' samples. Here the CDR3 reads CASSPGAGQPQHF. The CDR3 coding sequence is TGTGCCAGTAGTCCCGGTGCAGGGCAGCCCCAGCATTTT.